This TCR beta chain was identified during a study of neurological immune-mediated disorders. Synthesis of cDNA used 5'RACE (with 10-nucleotide random UMIs). TCRdb passed the 5' RACE reads through MiXCR, listing each CDR3 protein once. This sample has some 100,000 distinct CDR3 sequences, with about 13% found just once. This clonotype was picked up many times. Its specificity is unknown. Study-level findings and limits: The highest TCR clonal expansion occurred in HTLV-1-associated myelopathy; multiple sclerosis fell below healthy controls.

The time point is: longitudinal time-point 2. Unsorted libraries were generated from 2 million PBMCs. These cells had been stored in RNAlater at -80 C. The germline V gene encodes CDR1 LGHDT and CDR2 YNNKEL (reference sequence). This CDR3 has 16 amino acids. J gave up 4 bases and V 0 bases, and 5 bases lay outside the gene matches. The chain has TRBV3-1 and TRBJ1-5; TRBD1 aligns across 8 bases. The sequenced sample was PBMCs. The clonotype originates from a female donor with HTLV-1-associated myelopathy (HAM/TSP). The CDR3 nucleotides are TGTGCCAGCAGCCAAGAAGGACAGGGTGTAAATCAGCCCCAGCATTTT. Its translation is CASSQEGQGVNQPQHF.